A selection of T cell receptor beta chains follows, all from one sample in a study of beta chain features in type 1 diabetes. The assay was immunoSEQ multiplex PCR, and TCRdb's table has in-frame clones only and misses some. Among a few hundred thousand clones listed, approximately 25% were seen once. Sequencing was performed on naive CD4+ T cells from blood. Every receptor here comes from a woman in her twenties or thirties with type 1 diabetes. Both conserved end residues are part of each CDR3. A D gene is named only where the DNA matches it firmly. The size of a clone is reported for some rows only, either as once, few or many, or as a class for expanded clones.

d_gene,abundance,v_gene,j_gene,CDR3aa,CDR3nt
NA,NA,TRBV30,TRBJ2-7,CAWTLRRSYEQYF,TGTGCCTGGACTCTCCGGCGGTCCTACGAGCAGTACTTC
TRBD1,few,TRBV7-2,TRBJ1-2,CASSLAGTAFYGYTF,TGTGCCAGCAGCTTAGCGGGGACAGCCTTCTATGGCTACACCTTC
NA,few,TRBV29-1,TRBJ1-2,CSVDSPNYGYTF,TGCAGCGTGGACAGTCCTAACTATGGCTACACCTTC
TRBD1,few,TRBV27,TRBJ1-2,CASRQTGVNSGYTF,TGTGCCAGCAGACAGACAGGGGTTAACTCCGGCTACACCTTC
NA,few,TRBV20-1,TRBJ2-7,CSALAGYEQYF,TGCAGTGCCCTGGCGGGGTACGAGCAGTACTTC
TRBD2,few,TRBV28,TRBJ2-7,CASRNSGSSYEQYF,TGTGCCAGCAGGAATAGCGGGAGCTCCTACGAGCAGTACTTC
NA,NA,TRBV30,TRBJ2-1,CAWKSPPGQPHQQYNEQFF,TGTGCCTGGAAAAGCCCCCCGGGACAACCTCATCAACAATACAATGAGCAGTTCTTC
TRBD2,NA,TRBV9,TRBJ2-3,CASSERSGGEADTQYF,TGTGCCAGCAGCGAAAGGTCGGGAGGGGAGGCAGATACGCAGTATTTT
TRBD2,NA,TRBV15,TRBJ2-1,CATSRDLAGANEQFF,TGTGCCACCAGCAGAGATCTAGCGGGAGCCAATGAGCAGTTCTTC
NA,NA,TRBV9,TRBJ2-3,CASSPSLRSGDTQYF,TGTGCCAGCAGCCCATCTTTGAGGAGCGGGGATACGCAGTATTTT
TRBD1,NA,TRBV5-1,TRBJ2-5,CASSSGQTQETQYF,TGCGCCAGCAGCTCGGGACAGACCCAAGAGACCCAGTACTTC
TRBD1,NA,TRBV7-3,TRBJ2-7,CASSSSQGDEQYF,TGTGCCAGCAGCTCGTCACAGGGGGACGAGCAGTACTTC
NA,few,TRBV14,TRBJ2-7,CASSQARTRTSYEQYF,TGTGCCAGCAGCCAAGCGAGGACAAGGACCTCCTACGAGCAGTACTTC
TRBD2,few,TRBV29-1,TRBJ2-7,CSVEGLAGDPDEQYF,TGCAGCGTTGAAGGACTAGCGGGAGACCCCGACGAGCAGTACTTC
TRBD2,few,TRBV29-1,TRBJ2-3,CSVGDYLSTDTQYF,TGCAGCGTCGGGGACTACCTGAGCACAGATACGCAGTATTTT
TRBD2,few,TRBV28,TRBJ2-3,CASSPGLAGTDTQYF,TGTGCCAGCAGTCCTGGACTAGCGGGCACAGATACGCAGTATTTT
NA,NA,TRBV7-8,TRBJ2-2,CASSLGRRENTGELFF,TGTGCCAGCAGCTTAGGGCGCAGGGAGAACACCGGGGAGCTGTTTTTT
NA,NA,TRBV2,TRBJ2-5,CASSDSLQETQYF,TGTGCCAGCAGTGACTCACTCCAAGAGACCCAGTACTTC